The 28 T cell receptor beta chains listed next were all sequenced from one sample in a study of beta chain features in type 1 diabetes. Expressed TCRB transcripts were sequenced because the isolated RNA had all been reverse transcribed beforehand. Profiling relied on immunoSEQ multiplex PCR, and the TCRdb table lists in-frame clones only, not all of them. The sample has 620,000 or so clones, 15% to 18% seen once; the top ten hold around 0.095%. Sequencing input: naive CD4+ T cells from blood. Receptors were obtained from a man younger than 35 in good health.

This clone was recorded a few times. The chain recombines TRBV7-2 with TRBJ2-7; D is undetermined. V shed 1 base and J shed 2 bases, with 9 bases lying between them. The CDR3 consists of 14 residues. CDR1 and CDR2 (germline): SGHTA, FQGNSA. The CDR3 DNA reads TGTGCCAGCAGCTTAGGCGGAGTCCCCTACGAGCAGTACTTC. It specifies CASSLGGVPYEQYF.

This clone has just a few counts. CDR3 coding DNA: TGCGCCACCCAAGACAGGGCTGGGGCCAACGTCCTGACTTTC. This sequence encodes CATQDRAGANVLTF. The chain has TRBV23-1 and TRBJ2-6; 7 bases match TRBD1. TRBV23-1 is placed among ORFs of uncertain function. CDR3 length: 14 residues. V was pared by 10 bases and J by 2 bases, with 5 bases of the junction left unmatched.

The CDR3 protein is CASSAPGTNYGYTF. CDR3 DNA: TGTGCCAGCAGCGCCCCAGGAACTAACTATGGCTACACCTTC. The chain couples TRBV9 to TRBJ1-2; D remains ambiguous. Germline V gives CDR1 SGDLS, CDR2 YYNGEE. Trimming pared 3 bases from V and 0 bases from J, leaving 9 bases between. This CDR3 spans 14 amino acids.

This clone was seen a handful of times. The gene calls are TRBV2 and TRBJ2-2; D gene unclear. The length of the CDR3 is 15 residues. In germline, CDR1 is SNHLY, CDR2 FYNNEI. Deletions cut 3 bases from V and 2 bases from J, with 10 bases between. CDR3 DNA sequence: TGTGCCAGCAGTGATGCCGCCCAAAACACCGGGGAGCTGTTTTTT. It translates to CASSDAAQNTGELFF.

The chain carries TRBV18 and TRBJ1-5, with TRBD1 identical over 7 bases. Germline trimming cut 4 bases from V and 1 base from J; bases unmatched to any gene: 10. CDR1 is KGHSH, CDR2 LQKENI, per germline. The CDR3 is 17 amino acids. CDR3 sequence reads: CASSQSRQGWSNQPQHF. CDR3 DNA: TGTGCCAGCTCACAATCGCGACAGGGCTGGAGCAATCAGCCCCAGCATTTT.

This clone has only a few counts. The chain has TRBV27 and TRBJ1-4; 7 bases are shared with TRBD1. After removal of 6 bases from V and 3 bases from J, the junction contained 7 bases not matched to a gene. Per the germline V gene, CDR1 is MNHEY and CDR2 is SMNVEV (reference sequence). The CDR3 covers 15 residues. CDR3 residues: CASRGGLHPNEKLFF. Here the CDR3 DNA reads TGTGCCAGCAGAGGGGGCCTACATCCTAATGAAAAACTGTTTTTT.

V is TRBV10-3 and J is TRBJ2-6, with TRBD1 matching over 9 bases. J gave up 4 bases and V 8 bases, and 9 bases lay outside the gene matches. The CDR3 loop spans 16 amino acids. From germline, CDR1 is ENHRY and CDR2 SYGVKD. CDR3: CAIARWTGVGANVLTF. CDR3 in DNA: TGTGCCATCGCCCGTTGGACAGGGGTCGGGGCCAACGTCCTGACTTTC.

The chain joins TRBV4-1 to TRBJ1-2; 8 bases agree with TRBD1. After removal of 6 bases from V and 4 bases from J, the junction contained 7 bases not matched to a gene. Germline V gene sequence: CDR1 MGHRA, CDR2 YSYEKL. The CDR3 is 14 amino acids. Written as DNA, the CDR3 is TGCGCCAGCAGGACAACAGGGGGTACCTATGGCTACACCTTC. It yields the protein CASRTTGGTYGYTF.

V is TRBV15 and J is TRBJ2-7; 8 positions agree with TRBD1. The CDR3 spans 16 residues. Germline CDR1 is LNHNV and CDR2 is YYDKDF (reference sequence). V gave up 1 base and J gave up 3 bases; unmatched junction bases: 8. CDR3 loop: CATSRADRDGVYEQYF. In nucleotides, the CDR3 is TGTGCCACCAGCAGAGCGGACAGGGATGGCGTCTACGAGCAGTACTTC.

The CDR3 sequence: CASSLQSRNQPQHF. In nucleotides, the CDR3 is TGTGCCAGCAGCTTACAATCCCGCAATCAGCCCCAGCATTTT. V usage is TRBV11-2 and J usage is TRBJ1-5; unclear D gene. The CDR3 runs to 14 residues. Deletions cut 2 bases from V and 2 bases from J, with 7 bases between. Germline V lookup: CDR1 SGHAT, CDR2 FQNNGV.

The sample holds a few counts of this clone. DNA for the CDR3: TGTGCCAGCAGTTTTCAGTCACCCTACGAGCAGTACTTC. This encodes CASSFQSPYEQYF. V gene TRBV28 combines with J gene TRBJ2-7; no clear D gene. V gave up 3 bases and J gave up 2 bases, with 8 bases separating them. CDR1 MDHEN and CDR2 SYDVKM come from the germline V gene. This CDR3 has 13 amino acids.

Turning to this clone: This sample includes further DNA sequences coding for the same CDR3. The genes are TRBV7-2 and TRBJ2-5, with TRBD1 as a possible D gene (6 bases). The germline CDR1 and CDR2 sequences are SGHTA and FQGNSA. This CDR3 has 13 amino acids. Trimming took off 5 bases at V and 2 bases at J, with 9 bases between the two ends. CDR3 in DNA: TGTGCCAGCAGCCGAGGACAGCAAGAGACCCAGTACTTC. It yields the protein CASSRGQQETQYF. Drawing the rest from reference TRBV7-2 and TRBJ2-5, the complete variable domain is GAGVSQSPSNKVTEKGKDVELRCDPISGHTALYWYRQSLGQGLEFLIYFQGNSAPDKSGLPSDRFSAERTGGSVSTLTIQRTQQEDSAVYLCASSRGQQETQYFGPGTRLLVL.

The chain links TRBV7-3 to TRBJ2-2; TRBD2 might be the D (6 bases). Germline V gives CDR1 SGHTA, CDR2 FQGTGA. The V gene lost 3 bases and the J gene lost 4 bases, with 6 bases spanning the gap. This CDR3 is built from 13 residues. CDR3 DNA: TGTGCCAGCAGCTTCGGGAGCACCGGGGAGCTGTTTTTT. Translated: CASSFGSTGELFF. Complete variable domain (other parts from reference TRBV7-3 and TRBJ2-2): GAGVSQTPSNKVTEKGKYVELRCDPISGHTALYWYRQSLGQGPEFLIYFQGTGAADDSGLPNDRFFAVRPEGSVSTLKIQRTERGDSAVYLCASSFGSTGELFFGEGSRLTVL.

The V gene is TRBV7-9, the J gene TRBJ1-1; TRBD1 matches at 8 bases. Germline CDR1 reads SEHNR; CDR2 reads FQNEAQ (reference sequence). Trimming cost V 3 bases and J 1 base; bases outside gene matches: 1. This CDR3 comprises 14 residues. CDR3 amino acids: CASSFDRGNTEAFF. The CDR3 DNA is TGTGCCAGCAGCTTTGACAGGGGGAACACTGAAGCTTTCTTT.

The V call is TRBV29-1, the J call TRBJ1-1; D gene uncertain. This CDR3 is 12 amino acids long. Germline CDR1 is SQVTM and CDR2 is ANQGSEA. Trimming removed 4 bases from V and 5 bases from J, with 11 bases in between. CDR3 in DNA: TGCAGCGTTGCCATAATGGGGACTGAAGCTTTCTTT. It specifies CSVAIMGTEAFF.

This clone was counted between two and nine times. V gene TRBV5-1 combines with J gene TRBJ2-3; D is possibly TRBD1 (5 bases). This CDR3 comprises 12 residues. Trimming removed 4 bases at V and 7 bases at J, with 10 bases between. Germline CDR1 reads SGHRS; CDR2 reads YFSETQ. CDR3 DNA: TGCGCCAGCAGCCGAGGACAAAATACGCAGTATTTT. Amino acid sequence: CASSRGQNTQYF.

This clone was seen a few times. This rearrangement joins TRBV9 to TRBJ2-3; 7 nucleotides align to TRBD2. CDR1 is SGDLS, CDR2 YYNGEE, per germline. V lost 1 base to trimming and J lost 1 base; unmatched junction nucleotides: 3. The CDR3 totals 15 residues. The CDR3 region is CASSVMAGGTDTQYF. Written as DNA, the CDR3 is TGTGCCAGCAGCGTAATGGCGGGGGGCACAGATACGCAGTATTTT. Full variable domain (rest looked up from reference TRBV9 and TRBJ2-3): DSGVTQTPKHLITATGQRVTLRCSPRSGDLSVYWYQQSLDQGLQFLIQYYNGEERAKGNILERFSAQQFPDLHSELNLSSLELGDSALYFCASSVMAGGTDTQYFGPGTRLTVL.

The gene calls are TRBV30 and TRBJ1-2; TRBD1 is a possible D gene (6 bases). Trimming removed 2 bases from V and 7 bases from J, with 17 bases in between. CDR3 length: 14 residues. CDR1 and CDR2 from the germline V gene are GTSNPN and SVGIG (reference sequence). The CDR3 sequence is CAWSPPPGGGGYTF. The CDR3 coding sequence is TGTGCCTGGAGTCCACCCCCCGGGGGCGGTGGCTACACCTTC.

The chain has TRBV2 and TRBJ1-6; D call uncertain. V was cut by 4 bases and J by 5 bases, with 9 bases left in between. The CDR3 is 14 residues long. Germline loops: CDR1 SNHLY, CDR2 FYNNEI. The CDR3 reads CASSVLGDNSPLHF. The CDR3 DNA reads TGTGCCAGCAGTGTCCTCGGCGATAATTCACCCCTCCACTTT.

This clone was detected only a few times. The rearrangement joins TRBV15 to TRBJ2-1; 7 bases align to TRBD1. The CDR3 covers 14 residues. The germline CDR1 and CDR2 sequences are LNHNV and YYDKDF (reference sequence). V shed 6 bases and J 8 bases; nucleotides not matched to a gene: 10. DNA of the CDR3: TGTGCCACCAGTGGGACGAGACAGGGCCATGAGCAGTTCTTC. Translation: CATSGTRQGHEQFF.

This chain links TRBV14 with TRBJ1-2, with no clear D. The germline V gene has CDR1 SGHDN and CDR2 FVKESK. The CDR3 has 13 residues. Trimming shortened V by 4 bases and J by 5 bases, and 11 bases separated the two germline ends. CDR3 in amino acids: CASSPGLGYGYTF. CDR3 nucleotide sequence: TGTGCCAGCAGCCCGGGGTTAGGATATGGCTACACCTTC.

The CDR3 loop is CASSVEADTQYF. CDR3 DNA sequence: TGTGCCAGCAGCGTAGAGGCGGATACGCAGTATTTT. The genes are TRBV9 and TRBJ2-3; D ambiguous. This CDR3 has 12 residues. Germline loops: CDR1 SGDLS, CDR2 YYNGEE. Between the trimmed V and J ends, which lost 0 bases and 6 bases, there was a span of 5 bases.

Comment on this clone: At the DNA level, this CDR3 is encoded by other sequences in the same sample as well. V usage is TRBV9 and J usage is TRBJ2-6, with D unclear. Per germline, CDR1 SGDLS and CDR2 YYNGEE. Trimming took off 2 bases at V and 4 bases at J, with 7 bases between the two ends. The CDR3 has 14 amino acids. The CDR3 DNA reads TGTGCCAGCAGCGTGGGAAGCGGGGCCAACGTCCTGACTTTC. This gives the protein CASSVGSGANVLTF.

This clone was seen a handful of times. The sample contains more than one DNA sequence encoding this CDR3. The rearrangement uses TRBV20-1 and TRBJ1-5; D uncertain. The ends were cut back, 6 bases at V and 2 bases at J, with 5 bases in the middle. Germline V gene sequence: CDR1 DFQATT, CDR2 SNEGSKA (reference sequence). This CDR3 spans 11 amino acids. The CDR3 protein is CSASGNQPQHF. CDR3 nucleotide sequence: TGCAGTGCAAGTGGCAATCAGCCCCAGCATTTT.

This clone was seen more than once but under ten times. The chain recombines TRBV7-2 with TRBJ1-1, with D perhaps TRBD1 (5 bases). This CDR3 is built from 14 residues. Germline V gene data show CDR1 as SGHTA and CDR2 as FQGNSA. V dropped 1 base and J dropped 7 bases, with 13 bases sitting between them. CDR3 bases: TGTGCCAGCAGCTTAGAAGGGGCCCTGAGTGAAGCTTTCTTT. The encoded protein is CASSLEGALSEAFF.

A few counts support this clone. The CDR3 bases are TGCAGTGCCGGGCCAGTTAAAAAGTACTTC. It encodes CSAGPVKKYF. The chain couples TRBV20-1 to TRBJ2-7; D remains ambiguous. This CDR3 contains 10 residues. Trimming left V 6 bases short and J 11 bases short, with 14 bases between. Per germline, CDR1 DFQATT and CDR2 SNEGSKA (reference sequence).

This clone was counted only a few times. This chain joins TRBV5-1 and TRBJ1-1; TRBD1 agrees at 9 bases. The CDR3 loop spans 16 amino acids. V lost 2 bases and J lost 0; bases outside the gene matches: 5. The germline V gene encodes CDR1 SGHRS and CDR2 YFSETQ. The CDR3 DNA is TGCGCCAGCAGCTTACCACAGGGGGCCATGAACACTGAAGCTTTCTTT. The encoded protein is CASSLPQGAMNTEAFF.

In DNA, the CDR3 is TGCGCCAGCAGCGGACCCACCACCCTCTACGAGCAGTACTTC. This codes for CASSGPTTLYEQYF. The chain combines TRBV5-1 with TRBJ2-7; D unresolved. This CDR3 region has 14 residues. Germline assignment: CDR1 SGHRS and CDR2 YFSETQ. The V end was cut by 4 bases, the J end by 3 bases, with 14 bases between.